This TCR beta chain originates from a study of blood T cell repertoires in COVID-19. The repertoire was sequenced with immunoSEQ multiplex PCR; TCRdb's copy has only in-frame clones and lacks some. Seen here are about 390,000 clones, approximately 90% observed once, and the top ten hold approximately 9.3%. Resolution of symptoms, clearance, or two negative PCRs was present in recovered Cohort 3 donors. Sequences were obtained from PBMCs or T cells enriched from blood (not recorded which). This TCR was sampled from a woman in her forties or fifties who had recovered from COVID-19.

CDR3: CASSFGSSYEQYF. The CDR3 nucleotides read TGTGCCAGCAGTTTTGGCAGCTCCTACGAGCAGTACTTC. V usage is TRBV12-3 or TRBV12-4 and J usage is TRBJ2-7; no reliable D call. The CDR3 is made up of 13 amino acids. V was shortened by 3 bases and J by 0 bases, with 6 bases between the two germline ends.